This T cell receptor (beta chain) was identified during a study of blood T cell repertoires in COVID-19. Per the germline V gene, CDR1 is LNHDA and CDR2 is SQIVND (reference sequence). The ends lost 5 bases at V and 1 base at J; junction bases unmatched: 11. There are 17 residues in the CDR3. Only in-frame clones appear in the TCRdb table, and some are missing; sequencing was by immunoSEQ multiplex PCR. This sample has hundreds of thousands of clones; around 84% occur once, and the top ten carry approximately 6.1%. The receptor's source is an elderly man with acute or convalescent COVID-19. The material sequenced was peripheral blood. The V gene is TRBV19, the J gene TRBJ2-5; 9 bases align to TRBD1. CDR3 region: CASSAGTGFPGQETQYF. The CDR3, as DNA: TGTGCCAGTAGTGCCGGGACAGGGTTTCCGGGCCAAGAGACCCAGTACTTC.